This T cell receptor beta chain was captured in a study of T cell changes during pregnancy in multiple sclerosis. Repertoires were generated with immunoSEQ multiplex PCR, while TCRdb's copy carries only in-frame clones and drops some. The sample lists more than 95,000 clones; approximately 93% were seen once. The V gene end was trimmed by 2 bases and the J gene end by 2 bases; junction bases not matched to a gene: 4. CDR3 length equals 15 residues. CDR1 and CDR2 (germline): KGHSH, LQKENI. The receptor comes from a female donor with multiple sclerosis, enrolled in a pregnancy study. The chain couples TRBV18 to TRBJ2-7, with 9 positions matching TRBD1. This material consisted of peripheral blood, taken after pregnancy. CDR3 residues: CASSPGGDRAYEQYF. The CDR3 DNA is TGTGCCAGCTCACCAGGCGGGGACAGGGCCTACGAGCAGTACTTC.